This T cell receptor beta chain emerged from a study of blood T cell repertoires in COVID-19. In the authors' methods: Nucleated cell number was recorded as an estimate derived from reference gene primer amplification. Measured with immunoSEQ multiplex PCR; TCRdb has only the in-frame clones, and not every one. That table furnishes V, J and clone size, whereas the DNA furnished D and trimming. The repertoire holds about 270,000 clones, approximately 87% seen once, with approximately 12% in the top ten. Enrolment of Seattle patients took place during active infection, and they were followed longitudinally. With 1 base removed from V and 4 bases from J, the gap between germline ends came to 9 bases. The CDR3 sequence is 13 residues long. Germline V gene lookup returns CDR1 GTSNPN and CDR2 SVGIG (reference sequence).

The source material was peripheral blood. This sequence originates from a woman in her twenties or thirties with COVID-19, enrolled during active disease. V and J are TRBV30 and TRBJ2-3; the D gene is possibly TRBD2 (5 bases). The CDR3 loop reads CAWSEVGADTQYF. The DNA of the CDR3 is TGTGCCTGGAGTGAGGTCGGGGCAGATACGCAGTATTTT. Drawing the rest from reference TRBV30 and TRBJ2-3, the complete variable domain is SQTIHQWPATLVQPVGSPLSLECTVEGTSNPNLYWYRQAAGRGLQLLFYSVGIGQISSEVPQNLSASRPQDRQFILSSKKLLLSDSGFYLCAWSEVGADTQYFGPGTRLTVL.